The 17 T cell receptor beta chains presented below share a single source sample, sequenced in a study of blood T cell repertoires in COVID-19. Sequenced by immunoSEQ multiplex PCR; TCRdb stores in-frame clones only, minus some. The data contain 200,000 to 250,000 clones, more than 75% of them singletons. The sample was peripheral blood. Every receptor here comes from an elderly woman with COVID-19, enrolled during active disease.

The chain couples TRBV24-1 to TRBJ2-1, with D uncertain. Deletions cut 1 base from V and 9 bases from J, with 12 bases between. Germline V gene lookup returns CDR1 KGHDR and CDR2 SFDVKD. CDR3 length: 14 residues. CDR3 residues: CATSDFGDQSEQFF. In DNA form, the CDR3 reads TGTGCCACCAGTGATTTCGGAGATCAGAGTGAGCAGTTCTTC.

This chain links TRBV28 with TRBJ1-4; the D gene is possibly TRBD1 (6 bases). In germline, CDR1 is MDHEN, CDR2 SYDVKM. V was shortened by 6 bases and J by 7 bases, with 12 bases between the two germline ends. The CDR3 length is 13 residues. The CDR3 protein is CASSDRLAEKLFF. CDR3 sequence (DNA): TGTGCCAGCAGCGACAGGCTAGCTGAAAAACTGTTTTTT.

The genes are TRBV2 and TRBJ2-7, with D perhaps TRBD2 (6 bases). CDR3 size: 15 residues. Trimming cost V 3 bases and J 2 bases, with 14 bases left between them. Germline V gene sequence: CDR1 SNHLY, CDR2 FYNNEI. Here the CDR3 DNA reads TGTGCCAGCAGTGATAGGTGGGGGGATACCTACGAGCAGTACTTC. Encoded protein: CASSDRWGDTYEQYF.

This clone occurred a few times. The gene calls are TRBV19 and TRBJ2-7, with TRBD2 identical over 9 bases. V gave up 1 base and J gave up 2 bases; unmatched junction bases: 3. Germline V CDR1 and CDR2: LNHDA, SQIVND (reference sequence). The CDR3 consists of 15 residues. This CDR3 reads CASSIGLAETYEQYF. CDR3 sequence (DNA): TGTGCCAGTAGTATAGGACTAGCGGAAACCTACGAGCAGTACTTC.

The gene calls are TRBV18 and TRBJ2-3; 8 nucleotides agree with TRBD1. CDR1 is KGHSH, CDR2 LQKENI, per germline. V was clipped by 0 bases and J by 0 bases; unmatched bases: 5. CDR3 length: 17 residues. CDR3 loop: CASSPPFGDRSTDTQYF. Here the CDR3 DNA reads TGTGCCAGCTCACCACCGTTTGGGGACAGGAGCACAGATACGCAGTATTTT.

The gene calls are TRBV25-1 and TRBJ1-4, with TRBD1 as a possible D gene (6 bases). This CDR3 contains 15 residues. Looked up from germline, CDR1 is MGHDK and CDR2 is SYGVNS. V was clipped by 4 bases and J by 3 bases, with 12 bases between them. Written as DNA, the CDR3 is TGTGCCAGCAGTGGTTTTGGACAGCCTAATGAAAAACTGTTTTTT. Translation gives CASSGFGQPNEKLFF.

This clone was counted a few times. The chain carries TRBV18 and TRBJ1-1; D is ambiguous. The V end lost 1 base, the J end lost 1 base, and 7 bases lay between the germline ends. Per the germline V gene, CDR1 is KGHSH and CDR2 is LQKENI. CDR3 length: 14 residues. Written as DNA, the CDR3 is TGTGCCAGCTCACCACTTGGGCAGAACACTGAAGCTTTCTTT. Amino acid sequence: CASSPLGQNTEAFF.

V and J are TRBV18 and TRBJ1-4; D unresolved. This CDR3 spans 14 amino acids. Trimming took 2 bases from V and 8 from J, leaving 12 bases between them. Per the germline V gene, CDR1 is KGHSH and CDR2 is LQKENI. CDR3 sequence: CASSPAGKYEKLFF. The CDR3 nucleotides are TGTGCCAGCTCACCAGCGGGGAAATACGAAAAACTGTTTTTT.

The V call is TRBV12-3 or TRBV12-4, the J call TRBJ2-1; D is undetermined. This CDR3 has 12 residues. V was clipped by 5 bases and J by 4 bases, with 6 bases between them. The CDR3 DNA sequence: TGTGCCAGCAGTGATACTTACAATGAGCAGTTCTTC. Amino acid sequence: CASSDTYNEQFF.

J is TRBJ2-1 and V is TRBV11-2; 7 bases fit TRBD2. The J segment lost 8 bases and the V segment lost 2 bases, leaving 15 bases of the junction unmatched. The CDR3 has 17 residues. CDR1 and CDR2 (germline): SGHAT, FQNNGV. CDR3 coding DNA: TGTGCCAGCAGCTTAAGGCTAGCGGTCAATCCTAGGCATGAGCAGTTCTTC. This encodes CASSLRLAVNPRHEQFF.

This sequence joins TRBV6-1 and TRBJ2-5, with a tentative D call TRBD1 (5 bases). The V end was cut by 2 bases, the J end by 3 bases, with 10 bases between. The CDR3 is made up of 14 amino acids. In germline, CDR1 is MNHNS, CDR2 SASEGT. This CDR3 is CASSERGREETQYF. The CDR3 DNA reads TGTGCCAGCAGTGAAAGGGGCAGGGAAGAGACCCAGTACTTC.

The chain recombines TRBV12-3 or TRBV12-4 with TRBJ2-3; D not resolved. V was cut by 3 bases and J by 6 bases, with 4 bases left in between. CDR3 length equals 11 residues. CDR3 loop: CASSFEDTQYF. The CDR3 region has the DNA TGTGCCAGCAGTTTTGAGGATACGCAGTATTTT.

The genes are TRBV27 and TRBJ1-5; tentatively, D is TRBD1 (5 bases). CDR3 length: 16 amino acids. Germline V CDR1 and CDR2: MNHEY, SMNVEV (reference sequence). Trimming shortened V by 5 bases and J by 0 bases, and 14 bases separated the two germline ends. In nucleotides, the CDR3 is TGTGCCAGCAGTCCCGGGGGGGTCCGTAGCAATCAGCCCCAGCATTTT. This codes for CASSPGGVRSNQPQHF.

This sequence joins TRBV6-5 and TRBJ1-1; tentatively, D is TRBD1 (6 bases). The germline V gene encodes CDR1 MNHEY and CDR2 SVGAGI. The CDR3 has 15 residues. Trimming left V 4 bases short and J 2 bases short, with 14 bases between. The CDR3, as DNA: TGTGCCAGCAGTTGGGGACAATTCGGTAACACTGAAGCTTTCTTT. Encoded protein: CASSWGQFGNTEAFF.

This clone showed up just once. The rearrangement links TRBV30 to TRBJ1-1, with D maybe TRBD1 (6 bases). Trimming stripped 7 bases from V and 0 bases from J, with 12 bases between. CDR1 is GTSNPN, CDR2 SVGIG, per germline (reference sequence). This CDR3 has 13 amino acids. The CDR3 DNA sequence: TGTGCCTTAACGGGACATTTGAACACTGAAGCTTTCTTT. Translating gives CALTGHLNTEAFF.

This sequence joins TRBV2 and TRBJ1-2; TRBD1 is a possible D gene (5 bases). The CDR3 consists of 12 residues. Germline loops: CDR1 SNHLY, CDR2 FYNNEI. Trimming left V 8 bases short and J 5 bases short, with 12 bases between. The CDR3 region has the DNA TGTGCCAGCGGGGCAGGAAGATATGGCTACACCTTC. Protein: CASGAGRYGYTF.

V is TRBV30 and J is TRBJ1-5; D may be TRBD1 (6 bases). Germline CDR1 and CDR2: GTSNPN and SVGIG (reference sequence). This CDR3 contains 15 residues. Trimming stripped 3 bases from V and 4 bases from J, with 16 bases between. The chain's CDR3 is CAWRPGTLLNQPQHF. The DNA for the CDR3 is TGTGCCTGGAGGCCCGGGACACTTCTGAATCAGCCCCAGCATTTT. The full variable domain, completed using reference TRBV30 and TRBJ1-5, is SQTIHQWPATLVQPVGSPLSLECTVEGTSNPNLYWYRQAAGRGLQLLFYSVGIGQISSEVPQNLSASRPQDRQFILSSKKLLLSDSGFYLCAWRPGTLLNQPQHFGDGTRLSIL.